This is a list of T cell receptor beta chains from one sample in a study of T cells in Graves' hyperthyroidism and ophthalmopathy. TCRdb itself ran the multiplex PCR reads through MiXCR, one entry per CDR3 protein. The repertoire includes around 190,000 distinct CDR3 sequences, about a sixth of them detected once, and 40% to 65% sits in the top ten. Sequencing was performed on blood. These receptors were obtained from a woman aged 45-60 years with Graves' hyperthyroidism. Both conserved end residues are part of each CDR3. Clone size is shown for a subset of rows, as once, few, many or a class of expanded clone.

j_call: TRBJ2-2; clone_size: -; v_call: TRBV6-1; cdr3_aa: CASSLDPRRRTGELFF
j_call: TRBJ1-2; clone_size: many; v_call: TRBV18; cdr3_aa: CASSPRQGNYGYTF
j_call: TRBJ2-5; clone_size: -; v_call: TRBV7-9; cdr3_aa: CASSLRGDRGETQYF
j_call: TRBJ2-3; clone_size: many; v_call: TRBV7-8; cdr3_aa: CASSFLATGRRPTDTQYF
j_call: TRBJ2-6; clone_size: many; v_call: TRBV12-3/TRBV12-4; cdr3_aa: CASSPTGAGANVLTF
j_call: TRBJ1-2; clone_size: many; v_call: TRBV20-1; cdr3_aa: CSARDWRQGGNYGYTF
j_call: TRBJ2-1; clone_size: many; v_call: TRBV27; cdr3_aa: CASSLSGLEGWLDEQFF
j_call: TRBJ2-1; clone_size: few; v_call: TRBV27; cdr3_aa: CATWVREGPYNEQFF
j_call: TRBJ2-7; clone_size: many; v_call: TRBV28; cdr3_aa: CASSFSGVAEQYF
j_call: TRBJ2-5; clone_size: -; v_call: TRBV9; cdr3_aa: CASSLGGTVAQETQYF
j_call: TRBJ2-2; clone_size: few; v_call: TRBV11-2; cdr3_aa: CASSLTGVSTGELFF
j_call: TRBJ2-2; clone_size: -; v_call: TRBV6-1; cdr3_aa: CASSPVLRGSNTGELFF
j_call: TRBJ1-1; clone_size: many; v_call: TRBV30; cdr3_aa: CAWSSWGGTDTEAFF
j_call: TRBJ2-1; clone_size: many; v_call: TRBV12-3/TRBV12-4; cdr3_aa: CASSRTSGRHEQFF
j_call: TRBJ2-2; clone_size: many; v_call: TRBV6-5; cdr3_aa: CASSYSLTSAHGELFF
j_call: TRBJ2-3; clone_size: -; v_call: TRBV5-1; cdr3_aa: CASSLGGSSGGDTQYF
j_call: TRBJ2-3; clone_size: -; v_call: TRBV27; cdr3_aa: CASRAPPDTQYF
j_call: TRBJ1-5; clone_size: few; v_call: TRBV4-1; cdr3_aa: CASSQRSTGGTYSNQPQHF
j_call: TRBJ2-2; clone_size: many; v_call: TRBV6-2/TRBV6-3; cdr3_aa: CASSLGTDTGELFF
j_call: TRBJ1-1; clone_size: -; v_call: TRBV30; cdr3_aa: CARRKGPTEAFF
j_call: TRBJ2-2; clone_size: -; v_call: TRBV5-6; cdr3_aa: CASSLVGGLTGELFF
j_call: TRBJ2-6; clone_size: few; v_call: TRBV5-6; cdr3_aa: CASSFPGTAGANVLTF
j_call: TRBJ2-5; clone_size: -; v_call: TRBV7-9; cdr3_aa: CASSLVLSPQETQYF
j_call: TRBJ1-4; clone_size: few; v_call: TRBV6-2/TRBV6-3; cdr3_aa: CASSYGHEEEKLFF
j_call: TRBJ2-5; clone_size: -; v_call: TRBV20-1; cdr3_aa: CSARSAGRKEETQYF
j_call: TRBJ1-5; clone_size: -; v_call: TRBV28; cdr3_aa: CASRDRANNQPQHF
j_call: TRBJ1-3; clone_size: -; v_call: TRBV6-5; cdr3_aa: CASSYSGQNSGNTIYF